The 27 T cell receptor beta chains listed next were all sequenced from one sample in a study of vaccination and CD4 T cells after COVID-19. These receptors are not linked to any known antigen. The treatment here: approximately 11-day PBMC culture with coronavirus spike peptide pools or control peptides (ViraFEST assay). Cultured CD4+ T cell DNA underwent sequencing with the Oncomine TCR Beta short-read assay. TCRdb recomputed calls from the PCR reads with MiXCR, one row per CDR3 protein. The sample contains around 12,000 distinct CDR3 sequences, 45% to 55% of which appear only once. This sample comprised cultured CD4+ T cells from blood, obtained after SARS-CoV-2 vaccination. Receptors were obtained from a human donor with COVID-19.

The CDR3: CATSRDQISSSQPQHF. The CDR3 DNA sequence: TGTGCCACCAGCAGAGATCAGATTTCTTCGAGTCAGCCCCAGCATTTT. The V gene is TRBV15, the J gene TRBJ1-5; D call uncertain. Trimming took off 0 bases at V and 6 bases at J, with 15 bases between the two ends. Germline values: CDR1 LNHNV, CDR2 YYDKDF (reference sequence). This CDR3 contains 16 residues.

The chain couples TRBV19 to TRBJ1-6, with 7 bases that match TRBD1. Trimming took 3 bases from V and 5 from J; bases not matched to a gene: 4. Germline loops: CDR1 LNHDA, CDR2 SQIVND (reference sequence). This CDR3 contains 15 residues. CDR3 sequence (DNA): TGTGCCAGTAGTATCAACAGGGGAGATAATTCACCCCTCCACTTT. Translated, it gives CASSINRGDNSPLHF.

The gene calls are TRBV25-1 and TRBJ2-2; D is possibly TRBD1 (5 bases). Germline-derived CDR1 and CDR2 are MGHDK and SYGVNS. The CDR3 is made up of 13 amino acids. Trimming removed 3 bases at V and 6 bases at J, with 8 bases between. CDR3 nucleotide sequence: TGTGCCAGCAGTGACAGGGTCCCCGGGGAGCTGTTTTTT. This gives the protein CASSDRVPGELFF.

The rearrangement joins TRBV20-1 to TRBJ2-1, with a tentative D call TRBD1 (7 bases). Trimming left V 5 bases short and J 8 bases short, with 13 bases between. Germline lookup yields CDR1 DFQATT and CDR2 SNEGSKA (reference sequence). This CDR3 region has 12 residues. In DNA form, the CDR3 reads TGCAGTGCTGGGGGCAGGGGGGATGAGCAGTTCTTC. Its protein product is CSAGGRGDEQFF.

This clonotype was seen a handful of times. V is TRBV7-2 and J is TRBJ2-7; D perhaps matches TRBD2 (5 bases). The V gene lost 0 bases and the J gene lost 2 bases, with 14 bases spanning the gap. The germline V gene encodes CDR1 SGHTA and CDR2 FQGNSA. The CDR3 covers 16 residues. In nucleotides, the CDR3 is TGTGCCAGCAGCTTAGCTGGGAGCCCTGGGGCCTACGAGCAGTACTTC. Residues: CASSLAGSPGAYEQYF. Variable domain in full (rest from reference TRBV7-2 and TRBJ2-7): GAGVSQSPSNKVTEKGKDVELRCDPISGHTALYWYRQSLGQGLEFLIYFQGNSAPDKSGLPSDRFSAERTGGSVSTLTIQRTQQEDSAVYLCASSLAGSPGAYEQYFGPGTRLTVT.

The chain links TRBV6-2 or TRBV6-3 to TRBJ2-5; the match to TRBD2 covers 14 bases. The germline V gene has CDR1 MNHEY and CDR2 SVGEGT. V lost 5 bases and J lost 7; bases outside the gene matches: 6. CDR3 size: 15 residues. In DNA form, the CDR3 reads TGTGCCAGCAGTGAGACTAGCGGGGGGGCTGGGACCCAGTACTTC. It encodes CASSETSGGAGTQYF.

The rearrangement joins TRBV7-3 to TRBJ2-2; possibly TRBD1 for D (6 bases). The CDR3 consists of 14 residues. Germline V gene sequence: CDR1 SGHTA, CDR2 FQGTGA. V was trimmed by 2 bases and J by 6 bases, leaving 10 bases between them. The CDR3 loop is CASSLYQGSGELFF. CDR3 coding DNA: TGTGCCAGCAGCTTATATCAGGGGTCCGGGGAGCTGTTTTTT.

V usage is TRBV12-3 or TRBV12-4 and J usage is TRBJ2-7; TRBD1 agrees at 7 bases. This CDR3 is 14 amino acids long. With V trimmed by 5 bases and J by 5 bases, 9 bases remained unmatched. In DNA, the CDR3 is TGTGCCAGCAGTGAAACGGACAGGAGGCACGAGCAGTACTTC. It specifies CASSETDRRHEQYF.

The rearrangement links TRBV27 to TRBJ2-3; 11 nucleotides match TRBD1. V lost 3 bases, J lost 6 bases, and 5 bases stayed unmatched. The length of the CDR3 is 15 residues. Germline-derived CDR1 and CDR2 are MNHEY and SMNVEV (reference sequence). CDR3 DNA sequence: TGTGCCAGCAGTTTCGGACAGGGGGCTTTCGATACGCAGTATTTT. This sequence encodes CASSFGQGAFDTQYF.

This clonotype was seen a handful of times. The rearrangement links TRBV27 to TRBJ2-7, with no clear D. This CDR3 comprises 14 residues. The V and J ends lost 8 bases and 0 bases respectively, with 14 bases between them. From germline, CDR1 is MNHEY and CDR2 SMNVEV (reference sequence). CDR3 region: CASPTLYSSYEQYF. The CDR3 nucleotides read TGTGCCAGCCCCACACTGTATAGCTCCTACGAGCAGTACTTC.

This clonotype has a handful of counts. The chain links TRBV19 to TRBJ1-5; D gene uncertain. The CDR3 has 17 residues. Trimming took off 3 bases at V and 6 bases at J, with 21 bases between the two ends. Germline lookup yields CDR1 LNHDA and CDR2 SQIVND (reference sequence). The CDR3: CASSIVRSTGISQPQHF. DNA of the CDR3: TGTGCCAGTAGTATTGTCCGGTCCACCGGGATTAGTCAGCCCCAGCATTTT.

The chain is built from TRBV7-2 and TRBJ2-7, with D possibly being TRBD2 (7 bases). Germline V CDR1 and CDR2: SGHTA, FQGNSA. V was trimmed by 7 bases and J by 7 bases, leaving 20 bases between them. The CDR3 loop spans 14 amino acids. This CDR3 is CASKVGGAPREQYF. The CDR3 bases are TGTGCCAGCAAGGTGGGGGGGGCCCCTAGGGAGCAGTACTTC.

This clonotype was counted a few times. V usage is TRBV20-1 and J usage is TRBJ1-2, with 8 bases aligning to TRBD1. The CDR3 spans 14 residues. The germline CDR1 and CDR2 sequences are DFQATT and SNEGSKA (reference sequence). Trimming cost V 4 bases and J 4 bases; bases outside gene matches: 8. As DNA, the CDR3 is TGCAGTGCTAAAATAGACAGGGGCGGCTATGGCTACACCTTC. It is translated as CSAKIDRGGYGYTF.

J is TRBJ2-7 and V is TRBV11-3; 13 bases fit TRBD2. The CDR3 contains 15 residues. V trimming: 5 bases; J trimming: 2 bases; junction bases outside the gene matches: 3. CDR1 is SGHNT and CDR2 is YENEEA in the germline V gene. In DNA form, the CDR3 reads TGTGCCAGCAGCCCGGGACTAGCGGGGCCCTACGAGCAGTACTTC. Translation gives CASSPGLAGPYEQYF.

This clonotype was found a few times. The chain recombines TRBV25-1 with TRBJ2-1, with 9 positions matching TRBD1. Unmatched junction bases numbered 7, after V lost 6 bases and J lost 7 bases. This CDR3 spans 14 amino acids. Germline values: CDR1 MGHDK, CDR2 SYGVNS. The CDR3 sequence is CASRGTGFENEQFF. The CDR3 DNA reads as TGTGCCAGCAGGGGGACAGGGTTTGAGAATGAGCAGTTCTTC. The full variable domain, with the rest looked up from reference TRBV25-1 and TRBJ2-1, is EADIYQTPRYLVIGTGKKITLECSQTMGHDKMYWYQQDPGMELHLIHYSYGVNSTEKGDLSSESTVSRIRTEHFPLTLESARPSHTSQYLCASRGTGFENEQFFGPGTRLTVL.

The gene calls are TRBV20-1 and TRBJ1-2; no definite D call. Per germline, CDR1 DFQATT and CDR2 SNEGSKA (reference sequence). The CDR3 runs to 14 residues. V lost 4 bases to trimming and J lost 4 bases, with 16 bases between them. This CDR3 is CSAMLSGRVYGYTF. The CDR3 nucleotides read TGCAGTGCTATGCTGTCCGGGCGCGTCTATGGCTACACCTTC.

This clonotype was detected a few times. This sequence joins TRBV6-1 and TRBJ1-5, with a possible D match to TRBD1 (6 bases). From germline, CDR1 is MNHNS and CDR2 SASEGT. The CDR3 is 16 residues long. Trimming stripped 6 bases from V and 2 bases from J, with 17 bases between. CDR3 in amino acids: CASSRYTGSGNQPQHF. The CDR3 DNA is TGTGCCAGCAGCCGATACACAGGGTCTGGCAATCAGCCCCAGCATTTT.

This clonotype is medium-sized in the sample. V and J are TRBV6-1 and TRBJ2-7; D not certain. Germline V gene data show CDR1 as MNHNS and CDR2 as SASEGT. This CDR3 contains 12 residues. With 7 bases removed from V and 0 bases from J, the gap between germline ends came to 7 bases. The CDR3, as DNA: TGTGCCAGCAAGGGTCCCTCCTACGAGCAGTACTTC. Translation gives CASKGPSYEQYF.

The chain recombines TRBV5-4 with TRBJ2-7; D is unclear. The CDR3 runs 13 residues. Germline lookup yields CDR1 SGHNT and CDR2 YYREEE (reference sequence). Trimming left V 1 base short and J 6 bases short, with 11 bases between. The CDR3 sequence: CASSLSGGREQYF. The CDR3 nucleotides read TGTGCCAGCAGCTTGTCAGGTGGCCGCGAGCAGTACTTC. Using reference TRBV5-4 and TRBJ2-7 for the parts outside the CDR3, the full variable domain is ETGVTQSPTHLIKTRGQQVTLRCSSQSGHNTVSWYQQALGQGPQFIFQYYREEENGRGNFPPRFSGLQFPNYSSELNVNALELDDSALYLCASSLSGGREQYFGPGTRLTVT.

This clonotype was recorded a few times. The V gene is TRBV9, the J gene TRBJ2-7, with TRBD2 identical over 7 bases. The ends lost 4 bases at V and 2 bases at J; junction bases unmatched: 18. The length of the CDR3 is 18 residues. CDR1 and CDR2 (germline): SGDLS, YYNGEE. The CDR3 sequence: CASSTHHSGRPLTYEQYF. CDR3 bases: TGTGCCAGCAGCACCCATCATAGCGGGCGGCCCCTGACCTACGAGCAGTACTTC.

The chain combines TRBV20-1 with TRBJ1-5; weak D call: TRBD1 (6 bases). This CDR3 comprises 14 residues. Trimming removed 1 base from V and 5 bases from J, with 12 bases in between. CDR1 is DFQATT, CDR2 SNEGSKA, per germline (reference sequence). The CDR3 loop is CSARGGGRDQPQHF. In DNA form, the CDR3 reads TGCAGTGCTAGAGGGGGGGGGCGGGATCAGCCCCAGCATTTT.

The chain employs TRBV27 and TRBJ1-2; TRBD1 matches at 7 bases. Per germline, CDR1 MNHEY and CDR2 SMNVEV (reference sequence). The CDR3 contains 14 residues. The trim removed 6 bases at V and 8 bases at J, leaving 12 bases unmatched. The CDR3 sequence is CASSFDREGGGYTF. The CDR3 region has the DNA TGTGCCAGCAGCTTTGACAGGGAAGGCGGAGGCTACACCTTC.

The chain carries TRBV10-2 and TRBJ1-1; D may be TRBD1 (5 bases). Trimming stripped 0 bases from V and 1 base from J, with 15 bases between. This CDR3 has 17 residues. CDR1 is WSHSY, CDR2 SAAADI, per germline. For the CDR3, the DNA is TGCGCCAGCAGTGAGTCGCCTTTAATCCAGGGGAACACTGAAGCTTTCTTT. Protein: CASSESPLIQGNTEAFF.

This clonotype appeared a few times. This rearrangement joins TRBV19 to TRBJ2-5; 11 nucleotides match TRBD2. Per the germline V gene, CDR1 is LNHDA and CDR2 is SQIVND (reference sequence). V gave up 4 bases and J gave up 3 bases; unmatched junction bases: 4. This CDR3 region has 15 residues. The CDR3 coding sequence is TGTGCCAGTAGTAAGACTAGCGGGGCCAAAGAGACCCAGTACTTC. This gives the protein CASSKTSGAKETQYF.

This clonotype occurred a few times. J is TRBJ1-2 and V is TRBV29-1; no clear D. Germline-derived CDR1 and CDR2 are SQVTM and ANQGSEA. The germline V and J ends were trimmed by 4 bases and 4 bases, with 7 bases remaining between them. There are 11 residues in the CDR3. The CDR3 here is CSVVFTYGYTF. The CDR3 DNA reads as TGCAGCGTTGTATTCACCTATGGCTACACCTTC.

The genes are TRBV20-1 and TRBJ1-1; D is possibly TRBD1 (6 bases). Germline CDR1 is DFQATT and CDR2 is SNEGSKA (reference sequence). Trimming left V 1 base short and J 3 bases short, with 15 bases between. This CDR3 spans 15 amino acids. This CDR3 is CSARGGGNRDTEAFF. In DNA form, the CDR3 reads TGCAGTGCTAGAGGAGGGGGGAATCGGGACACTGAAGCTTTCTTT.

This clonotype showed up just a few times. J is TRBJ2-5 and V is TRBV24-1; D may correspond to TRBD1 or TRBD2 (7 bases each). Germline V gene lookup returns CDR1 KGHDR and CDR2 SFDVKD. This CDR3 has 15 amino acids. V was shortened by 3 bases and J by 5 bases, with 15 bases between the two germline ends. The CDR3 loop is CATSDADREGETQYF. The CDR3 DNA follows: TGTGCCACCAGTGATGCAGACAGGGAGGGGGAGACCCAGTACTTC.